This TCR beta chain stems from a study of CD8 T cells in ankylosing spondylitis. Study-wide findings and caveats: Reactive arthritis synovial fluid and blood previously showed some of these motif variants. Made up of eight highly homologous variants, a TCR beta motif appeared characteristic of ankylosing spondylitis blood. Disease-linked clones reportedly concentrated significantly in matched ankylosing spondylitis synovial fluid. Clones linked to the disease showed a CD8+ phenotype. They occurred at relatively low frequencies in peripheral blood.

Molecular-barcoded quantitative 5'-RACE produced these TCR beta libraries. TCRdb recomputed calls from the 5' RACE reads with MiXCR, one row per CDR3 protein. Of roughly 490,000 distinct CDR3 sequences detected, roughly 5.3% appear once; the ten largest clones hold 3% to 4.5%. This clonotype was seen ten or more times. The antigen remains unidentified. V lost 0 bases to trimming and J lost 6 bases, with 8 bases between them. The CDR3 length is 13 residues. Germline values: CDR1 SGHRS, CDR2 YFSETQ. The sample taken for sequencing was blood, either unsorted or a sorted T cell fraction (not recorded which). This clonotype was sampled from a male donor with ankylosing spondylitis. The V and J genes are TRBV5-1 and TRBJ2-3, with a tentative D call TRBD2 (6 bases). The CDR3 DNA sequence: TGCGCCAGCAGCTTGGGGGACTCCGATACGCAGTATTTT. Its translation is CASSLGDSDTQYF.